The clone carrying this T cell receptor (beta chain) has only a few counts. The CDR3 covers 14 residues. Germline V gene sequence: CDR1 MNHEY, CDR2 SMNVEV (reference sequence). The second PCR ran roughly 7 to 12 cycles with a sample-barcoded 5' primer and J-beta primers. TCRdb independently ran MiXCR on the 5' RACE reads; one entry per CDR3 protein. This sample has about 1.8 million distinct CDR3 sequences, with about 50% found just once. The sample is drawn from a study of blood T cells in healthy people across ages. Study-wide context: Using template switching, researchers captured about one barcoded beta molecule for each two T cells.

The sequenced sample consisted of blood. The sequence derives from a woman aged 40-49 years in good health. This chain joins TRBV27 and TRBJ2-5; tentatively, D is TRBD1 or TRBD2 (5 bases each). Judging by the DNA end, TRBJ2-7 fits better; the J call may be wrong. The CDR3 here is CASSSGTGLNEQYF. As DNA, the CDR3 is TGTGCCAGCAGTTCCGGGACCGGGCTTAACGAGCAGTACTTC.